This T cell receptor beta chain was obtained from a study of blood T cell repertoires in COVID-19. Study-level background: PBMCs, B-cell-depleted T cells, or T cells were the source of the cDNA or gDNA that made up the material.

Only in-frame clones appear in the TCRdb table, and some are missing; sequencing was by immunoSEQ multiplex PCR. Of hundreds of thousands of clones listed, roughly 85% are singletons. The CDR3 length is 15 residues. Germline CDR1 MNHEY, CDR2 SMNVEV (reference sequence). J was trimmed by 3 bases and V by 8 bases; bases with no gene match: 13. What was sequenced was PBMCs or T cells enriched from blood (not recorded which). This receptor was obtained from a young woman with acute COVID-19. V gene TRBV27 combines with J gene TRBJ2-7; TRBD1 aligns across 7 bases. CDR3 nucleotides: TGTGCCAGCCAACCCCGCTCGACAGGGTTCTACGAGCAGTACTTC. Its translation: CASQPRSTGFYEQYF.